One and the same sample provided the 30 T cell receptor beta chains below, sequenced in a study of blood T cell repertoires in COVID-19. Clones were read by immunoSEQ multiplex PCR, and TCRdb kept only the in-frame ones, dropping some. Among around 300,000 clones listed, around nine tenths were seen once. The sequenced sample was PBMCs or T cells enriched from blood (not recorded which). The receptors here all came from a woman aged 40 to 55 who had recovered from COVID-19.

This chain connects TRBV4-2 to TRBJ2-5; no clear D. Germline V gene data show CDR1 as LGHNA and CDR2 as YNFKEQ. V was pared by 1 base and J by 1 base, with 7 bases between. The CDR3 covers 14 residues. The CDR3 DNA follows: TGTGCCAGCAGCCAAGTTGGCCCCCAAGAGACCCAGTACTTC. Protein sequence: CASSQVGPQETQYF.

The chain joins TRBV20-1 to TRBJ2-2; D not resolved. Germline CDR1 is DFQATT and CDR2 is SNEGSKA (reference sequence). V was shortened by 3 bases and J by 2 bases, with 4 bases between the two germline ends. CDR3 size: 12 residues. As DNA, the CDR3 is TGCAGTGCTAGTGCTAACACCGGGGAGCTGTTTTTT. Its translation is CSASANTGELFF.

This sequence joins TRBV28 and TRBJ1-5, with D uncertain. V gave up 3 bases and J gave up 9 bases, with 12 bases separating them. CDR1 and CDR2 (germline): MDHEN, SYDVKM. CDR3 length: 13 residues. Written as DNA, the CDR3 is TGTGCCAGCAGTTTGAGCGGGTGGGGGCCCCAGCATTTT. Translated: CASSLSGWGPQHF.

The rearrangement joins TRBV7-2 to TRBJ2-3, with D hard to call. The V gene's germline CDR1 is SGHTA and CDR2 FQGNSA. Trimming took off 0 bases at V and 0 bases at J, with 7 bases between the two ends. The CDR3 consists of 15 residues. Written as DNA, the CDR3 is TGTGCCAGCAGCTTAGCCCCATCCAGCACAGATACGCAGTATTTT. Translating it yields CASSLAPSSTDTQYF.

In regard to this clone: Without the conserved terminal phenylalanine or tryptophan, this CDR3 likely stems from a read error. The DNA is left out, because the CDR3 cannot be placed on it with certainty; the CDR3 is given as TCRdb lists it. The CDR3 reads CASSQGVGHYVTL. V and J are TRBV3-1 (or the pseudogene TRBV3-2) and TRBJ2-7; TRBD1 reflects the table's D call only, with no check against the DNA. Germline lookup yields CDR1 LGHDT and CDR2 YNNKEL (reference sequence). Including both end residues, the CDR3 is 13 amino acids long.

J is TRBJ1-1 and V is TRBV24-1, with D unresolved. This CDR3 has 13 residues. V was shortened by 9 bases and J by 5 bases, with 15 bases between the two germline ends. Germline CDR1 and CDR2: KGHDR and SFDVKD. CDR3 nucleotides: TGTGCCACCGTAGCCCCGGGAAGAACTGAAGCTTTCTTT. Its translation is CATVAPGRTEAFF.

This clone is a singleton in its sample. The chain couples TRBV25-1 to TRBJ2-5; D might be TRBD1 (6 bases). Trimming removed 3 bases at V and 3 bases at J, with 8 bases between. Germline V gene sequence: CDR1 MGHDK, CDR2 SYGVNS. CDR3 length equals 13 residues. As DNA, the CDR3 is TGTGCCAGCAGTGATCGGACAGAAGAGACCCAGTACTTC. It encodes CASSDRTEETQYF. Complete variable domain (other parts from reference TRBV25-1 and TRBJ2-5): EADIYQTPRYLVIGTGKKITLECSQTMGHDKMYWYQQDPGMELHLIHYSYGVNSTEKGDLSSESTVSRIRTEHFPLTLESARPSHTSQYLCASSDRTEETQYFGPGTRLLVL.

This clone was seen a few times. The chain is built from TRBV19 and TRBJ2-5; the match to TRBD1 covers 9 bases. The germline V gene has CDR1 LNHDA and CDR2 SQIVND (reference sequence). Trimming cost V 5 bases and J 5 bases; bases outside gene matches: 12. This CDR3 region has 16 residues. The CDR3 DNA is TGTGCCAGTAGTCCTTCGGGACAGGGAACGGGGGAGACCCAGTACTTC. The encoded protein is CASSPSGQGTGETQYF.

This chain uses TRBV2 with TRBJ2-5, with D possibly matching TRBD2 (5 bases). This CDR3 has 12 amino acids. In germline, CDR1 is SNHLY, CDR2 FYNNEI. V was shortened by 6 bases and J by 2 bases, with 7 bases between the two germline ends. CDR3 DNA sequence: TGTGCCAGCAGGGGAGATCAAGAGACCCAGTACTTC. Its protein is CASRGDQETQYF. The variable domain in full, with the rest retrieved from reference TRBV2 and TRBJ2-5, is EPEVTQTPSHQVTQMGQEVILRCVPISNHLYFYWYRQILGQKVEFLVSFYNNEISEKSEIFDDQFSVERPDGSNFTLKIRSTKLEDSAMYFCASRGDQETQYFGPGTRLLVL.

Only a few counts were recorded for this clone. The chain carries TRBV2 and TRBJ2-7, with a possible D match to TRBD2 (6 bases). V lost 8 bases to trimming and J lost 1 base, with 15 bases between them. The CDR3 is 14 amino acids. Germline V gives CDR1 SNHLY, CDR2 FYNNEI. CDR3 amino acids: CASLPDGGSYEQYF. In DNA form, the CDR3 reads TGTGCCAGCCTACCGGACGGGGGATCCTACGAGCAGTACTTC.

The V and J genes are TRBV4-1 and TRBJ1-3; no definite D call. Germline loops: CDR1 MGHRA, CDR2 YSYEKL. This CDR3 contains 16 residues. With 1 base removed from V and 0 bases from J, the gap between germline ends came to 10 bases. CDR3 in amino acids: CASSQGAVSSGNTIYF. The CDR3 bases are TGCGCCAGCAGCCAAGGCGCGGTGAGCTCTGGAAACACCATATATTTT.

V and J are TRBV7-8 and TRBJ2-1; TRBD2 matches 10 bases. J gave up 0 bases and V 1 base, and 6 bases lay outside the gene matches. The CDR3 covers 18 residues. From germline, CDR1 is SGHVS and CDR2 FQNEAQ. CDR3 DNA: TGTGCCAGCAGCTTAGTATTGGCTAGCGGGAGCTCCTACAATGAGCAGTTCTTC. The encoded protein is CASSLVLASGSSYNEQFF.

This clone occurred once. CDR3 in amino acids: CASSYQASGRVISYNEQFF. Here the CDR3 DNA reads TGTGCCAGCAGTTATCAGGCTAGCGGGAGGGTAATATCCTACAATGAGCAGTTCTTC. This chain links TRBV6-2 or TRBV6-3 with TRBJ2-1, with 12 positions matching TRBD2. Germline lookup yields CDR1 MNHEY and CDR2 SVGEGT. The CDR3 consists of 19 residues. The J segment lost 1 base and the V segment lost 3 bases, leaving 10 bases of the junction unmatched.

This clone was recorded a few times. Written as DNA, the CDR3 is TGCGCCAGCAGCCAAGTGTTCACAGCTTATAATTCACCCCTCCACTTT. Translated, it gives CASSQVFTAYNSPLHF. The rearrangement joins TRBV4-3 to TRBJ1-6, with D unresolved. The CDR3 spans 16 residues. V was cut by 1 base and J by 4 bases, with 11 bases left in between. CDR1 is LGHNA and CDR2 is YSLEER in the germline V gene.

This chain joins TRBV6-1 and TRBJ1-2, with 8 bases fitting TRBD1. Per the germline V gene, CDR1 is MNHNS and CDR2 is SASEGT. This CDR3 region has 15 residues. The V segment lost 3 bases and the J segment 2 bases; nucleotides outside the gene matches: 5. The CDR3 coding sequence is TGTGCCAGCAGTGATTGGACAGGGCCCAACTATGGCTACACCTTC. Protein: CASSDWTGPNYGYTF.

The chain uses TRBV19 and TRBJ2-3; TRBD2 is a possible D gene (6 bases). This CDR3 contains 15 residues. Germline V gene data show CDR1 as LNHDA and CDR2 as SQIVND (reference sequence). The germline V and J ends were trimmed by 8 bases and 2 bases, with 17 bases remaining between them. The CDR3 DNA is TGTGCCAGTGGAGGGGCCCGGGAAACCACAGATACGCAGTATTTT. The encoded protein is CASGGARETTDTQYF.

V gene TRBV15 combines with J gene TRBJ2-3, with D possibly being TRBD2 (6 bases). The germline gives CDR1 LNHNV, CDR2 YYDKDF (reference sequence). V shed 1 base and J shed 0 bases, with 11 bases lying between them. This CDR3 contains 16 residues. The CDR3, as DNA: TGTGCCACCAGCAGAGGGGGGGTTGCTAGCACAGATACGCAGTATTTT. Its translation: CATSRGGVASTDTQYF.

Note on this clone: In the same sample, other DNA sequences code for this CDR3. This rearrangement joins TRBV18 to TRBJ2-7, with 11 bases that match TRBD1. This CDR3 region has 14 residues. Germline CDR1 KGHSH, CDR2 LQKENI. Germline trimming cut 5 bases from V and 5 bases from J; bases unmatched to any gene: 5. Written as DNA, the CDR3 is TGTGCCAGCTCAGGCCCGGGACAGGGGGACGAGCAGTACTTC. Translated, it gives CASSGPGQGDEQYF.

The V call is TRBV3-1 (or the pseudogene TRBV3-2), the J call TRBJ2-7; D is ambiguous. CDR1 and CDR2 (germline): LGHDT, YNNKEL (reference sequence). There are 12 residues in the CDR3. The V gene lost 2 bases and the J gene lost 7 bases, with 9 bases spanning the gap. The CDR3 coding sequence is TGTGCCAGCAGCCAATCCTCCGGGGAGCAGTACTTC. Translating it yields CASSQSSGEQYF.

The rearrangement links TRBV28 to TRBJ1-1; no definite D call. V lost 2 bases and J 5 bases, leaving 18 bases between the germline ends. CDR1 is MDHEN, CDR2 SYDVKM, per germline. The CDR3 spans 16 residues. The CDR3 sequence: CASSLLGEPSGTEAFF. CDR3 bases: TGTGCCAGCAGTTTACTTGGTGAGCCGTCGGGGACTGAAGCTTTCTTT.

This clone was observed a few times. The rearrangement joins TRBV30 to TRBJ2-1; 8 bases are a match to TRBD2. V lost 3 bases to trimming and J lost 12 bases; unmatched junction nucleotides: 7. Germline CDR1 reads GTSNPN; CDR2 reads SVGIG (reference sequence). The CDR3 runs 12 residues. The CDR3 reads CAWRGAGDTQFF. The CDR3 DNA is TGTGCCTGGAGGGGAGCGGGAGACACGCAGTTCTTC. The full variable domain, its missing parts supplied by reference TRBV30 and TRBJ2-1, is SQTIHQWPATLVQPVGSPLSLECTVEGTSNPNLYWYRQAAGRGLQLLFYSVGIGQISSEVPQNLSASRPQDRQFILSSKKLLLSDSGFYLCAWRGAGDTQFFGPGTRLTVL.

This sequence joins TRBV7-2 and TRBJ1-5, with 7 bases lining up with TRBD1. This CDR3 contains 14 residues. V trimming: 4 bases; J trimming: 4 bases; junction bases outside the gene matches: 4. Germline CDR1 and CDR2: SGHTA and FQGNSA. The CDR3 DNA reads as TGTGCCAGCAGCTACGGGACAGAAAATCAGCCCCAGCATTTT. Protein sequence: CASSYGTENQPQHF.

The chain has TRBV7-3 and TRBJ1-1; no clear D gene. Germline V gene sequence: CDR1 SGHTA, CDR2 FQGTGA. The V end lost 5 bases, the J end lost 8 bases, and 15 bases lay between the germline ends. The CDR3 consists of 13 residues. The CDR3 here is CASSLRGLQEAFF. The CDR3 nucleotides read TGTGCCAGCAGCCTCCGTGGTTTACAAGAAGCTTTCTTT.

This clone was seen only a few times. The chain joins TRBV5-1 to TRBJ1-4; 8 nucleotides align to TRBD1. V trimming: 1 base; J trimming: 7 bases; junction bases outside the gene matches: 9. The CDR3 sequence is 16 residues long. Germline V gives CDR1 SGHRS, CDR2 YFSETQ. The DNA of the CDR3 is TGCGCCAGCAGCTTGATGCCAGGGGGCGCCGGTGAAAAACTGTTTTTT. This encodes CASSLMPGGAGEKLFF.

The rearrangement links TRBV28 to TRBJ2-7; 8 nucleotides line up with TRBD2. The CDR3 has 13 amino acids. Losses at the gene ends were 6 bases for V and 2 bases for J; bases not matched to a gene: 3. Germline lookup yields CDR1 MDHEN and CDR2 SYDVKM. CDR3 sequence reads: CASSASGPYEQYF. In DNA form, the CDR3 reads TGTGCCAGCAGCGCTAGCGGGCCCTACGAGCAGTACTTC.

As concerns this clone: The junction shows a germline mismatch at one end, possibly a read error. V gene TRBV15 combines with J gene TRBJ2-7; TRBD2 agrees at 10 bases. Germline values: CDR1 LNHNV, CDR2 YYDKDF (reference sequence). The CDR3 totals 14 residues. The CDR3 DNA sequence: TGTGCCGCCAGCCCCCTAGCGGGAGACTACGAGCAGTACTTC. It is translated as CAASPLAGDYEQYF.

This sequence joins TRBV27 and TRBJ2-7, with 12 bases aligning to TRBD2. The junction had 5 bases not matched to a gene; V was cut back by 5 bases and J by 6 bases. The CDR3 consists of 14 residues. Germline lookup yields CDR1 MNHEY and CDR2 SMNVEV (reference sequence). Here the CDR3 reads CASSRLAGAVEQYF. The CDR3 DNA sequence: TGTGCCAGCAGTAGACTAGCGGGAGCTGTCGAGCAGTACTTC.

The chain combines TRBV27 with TRBJ1-6; TRBD1 is a possible D gene (5 bases). Germline-derived CDR1 and CDR2 are MNHEY and SMNVEV (reference sequence). V dropped 5 bases and J dropped 0 bases, with 17 bases sitting between them. The CDR3 covers 18 residues. The CDR3 loop is CASSPRGGSSSYNSPLHF. Here the CDR3 DNA reads TGTGCCAGCAGTCCCCGGGGGGGTAGCAGCTCCTATAATTCACCCCTCCACTTT.

This chain joins TRBV6-5 and TRBJ1-2, with D possibly being TRBD1 (6 bases). The CDR3 consists of 16 residues. Germline V CDR1 and CDR2: MNHEY, SVGAGI. With 4 bases removed from V and 1 base from J, the gap between germline ends came to 16 bases. Written as DNA, the CDR3 is TGTGCCAGCAGTTCCTTTGGGGGCGCGGTTAACTATGGCTACACCTTC. This codes for CASSSFGGAVNYGYTF.

The chain combines TRBV28 with TRBJ2-7; a weak D match, TRBD1 (6 bases). Germline CDR1 reads MDHEN; CDR2 reads SYDVKM. The V and J ends lost 7 bases and 0 bases respectively, with 16 bases between them. The CDR3 contains 15 residues. The chain's CDR3 is CASTYRGFSSYEQYF. Written as DNA, the CDR3 is TGTGCCAGCACCTATAGGGGGTTTAGCTCCTACGAGCAGTACTTC.